Following are 3 T cell receptor beta chains from one sample sequenced in a study of shared clonotypes between healthy human individuals. Positive CCR7 selection of CD45RO-negative cells yielded the naive CD8 cells, and terminally differentiated effector memory CD45RA+ cells were excluded. Sequencing used immunoSEQ multiplex PCR; TCRdb keeps in-frame clones, though not all of them. The sample includes about 2 million clones, roughly 95% of them seen just once. The sequencing input was naive CD8+ T cells sorted from blood. These receptors came from a man between 18 and 35 years old in good health.

This clone was recorded only once. The V gene is TRBV11-2, the J gene TRBJ2-5, with 11 positions matching TRBD2. The CDR3 covers 16 residues. The germline gives CDR1 SGHAT, CDR2 FQNNGV. Unmatched junction bases numbered 6, after V lost 1 base and J lost 5 bases. This CDR3 is CASSLVSGRASETQYF. CDR3 in DNA: TGTGCCAGCAGCTTAGTTAGCGGGAGGGCCTCGGAGACCCAGTACTTC.

A single count supports this clone. The V gene is TRBV10-3, the J gene TRBJ2-3; 10 positions match TRBD1. The CDR3 spans 16 residues. CDR1 ENHRY and CDR2 SYGVKD come from the germline V gene. The V gene end was trimmed by 0 bases and the J gene end by 4 bases; junction bases not matched to a gene: 4. The CDR3, as DNA: TGTGCCATCAGTGAGTCGGACGGGACAGGGGCAGATACGCAGTATTTT. Amino acid sequence: CAISESDGTGADTQYF.

This clone was recorded only once. V usage is TRBV18 and J usage is TRBJ2-3; tentatively, D is TRBD1 (5 bases). Trimming left V 2 bases short and J 10 bases short, with 7 bases between. The CDR3 totals 11 residues. In germline, CDR1 is KGHSH, CDR2 LQKENI. CDR3 amino acids: CASSPEGAQYF. The CDR3 nucleotides are TGTGCCAGCTCACCAGAAGGGGCGCAGTATTTT.